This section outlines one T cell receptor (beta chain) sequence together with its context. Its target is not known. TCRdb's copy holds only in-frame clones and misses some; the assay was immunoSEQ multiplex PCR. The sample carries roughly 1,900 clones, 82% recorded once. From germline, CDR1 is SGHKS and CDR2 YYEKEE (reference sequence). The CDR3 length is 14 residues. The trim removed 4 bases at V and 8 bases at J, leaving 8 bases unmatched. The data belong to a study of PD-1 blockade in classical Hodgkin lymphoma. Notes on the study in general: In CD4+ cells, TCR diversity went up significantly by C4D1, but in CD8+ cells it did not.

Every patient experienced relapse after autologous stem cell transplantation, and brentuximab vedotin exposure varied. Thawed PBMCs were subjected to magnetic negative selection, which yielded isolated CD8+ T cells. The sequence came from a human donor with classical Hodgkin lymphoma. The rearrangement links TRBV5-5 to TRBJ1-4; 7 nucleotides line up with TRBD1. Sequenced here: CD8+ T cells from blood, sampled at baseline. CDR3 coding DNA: TGTGCCAGCAGCCGGGACAGAGGCGACGAAAAACTGTTTTTT. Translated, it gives CASSRDRGDEKLFF.